These 6 T cell receptor beta chains originate from one sample sequenced in a study of prognosis after radiotherapy for stage I lung cancer (dated by TCRdb to the early 2020s). Sequencing was performed on an Illumina HiSeq 3000. The TCR beta CDR3 region was amplified from genomic DNA by two rounds of multiplex PCR. In the first PCR round, primers specific to each TRBV and TRBJ gene were used, and the primer sequences were filed in Chinese patent CN105087789A. The raw public data were reprocessed by TCRdb itself: fastp quality trimming at Q25, MiXCR clonotype calling, in-frame beta chains only. Under each unique CDR3 protein, matching rows form one entry showing the most common genes and DNA. The sample yields about 22,000 distinct CDR3 sequences; roughly 39% were counted once. The ten largest account for just over 55% of the sample. The source was PBMCs, collected before or after stereotactic body radiation therapy (not recorded which). These receptors came from a donor at least 50 years old with non-small cell lung cancer.

J is TRBJ2-7 and V is TRBV6-1, with D perhaps TRBD2 (5 bases). CDR3 length: 16 amino acids. The ends were cut back, 6 bases at V and 2 bases at J, with 20 bases in the middle. Germline loops: CDR1 MNHNS, CDR2 SASEGT. Here the CDR3 DNA reads TGTGCCAGCAGCCCAAGTCCGGGGATCGAGACCTACGAGCAGTACTTC. It is translated as CASSPSPGIETYEQYF.

The CDR3 loop reads CSARDRDNGGYEQYF. The CDR3 bases are TGCAGTGCTAGAGATAGGGACAACGGAGGCTACGAGCAGTACTTC. This rearrangement joins TRBV20-1 to TRBJ2-7; a weak D match, TRBD1 (6 bases). Trimming shortened V by 0 bases and J by 3 bases, and 15 bases separated the two germline ends. Looked up from germline, CDR1 is DFQATT and CDR2 is SNEGSKA (reference sequence). The CDR3 is 15 residues long.

This clonotype has ten or more counts. The chain recombines TRBV4-2 with TRBJ2-7, with 10 bases matching TRBD2. The germline CDR1 and CDR2 sequences are LGHNA and YNFKEQ. Unmatched junction bases numbered 3, after V lost 0 bases and J lost 1 base. The length of the CDR3 is 16 residues. This chain's CDR3 is CASSQDRTSGSYEQYF. The CDR3 DNA is TGTGCCAGCAGCCAAGATCGGACTAGCGGATCCTACGAGCAGTACTTC.

This clonotype was detected only a few times. The CDR3 coding sequence is TGTGCCAGCAGCCCCCGTGGGGGAGGGCCGTGGGTTGCCAAAAACATTCAGTACTTC. As protein: CASSPRGGGPWVAKNIQYF. The gene calls are TRBV2 and TRBJ2-4; TRBD2 matches 7 bases. This CDR3 is 19 amino acids long. The junction had 18 bases not matched to a gene; V was cut back by 6 bases and J by 1 base. The germline CDR1 and CDR2 sequences are SNHLY and FYNNEI. Together with reference TRBV2 and TRBJ2-4, the CDR3 gives the full variable domain: EPEVTQTPSHQVTQMGQEVILRCVPISNHLYFYWYRQILGQKVEFLVSFYNNEISEKSEIFDDQFSVERPDGSNFTLKIRSTKLEDSAMYFCASSPRGGGPWVAKNIQYFGAGTRLSVL.

J is TRBJ2-6 and V is TRBV2; no clear D gene. This CDR3 region has 14 residues. CDR1 SNHLY and CDR2 FYNNEI come from the germline V gene. The V end was cut by 5 bases, the J end by 10 bases, with 15 bases between. CDR3 sequence reads: CASSPNSGSNVLTF. Here the CDR3 DNA reads TGTGCCAGCAGTCCTAACTCTGGGTCTAACGTCCTGACTTTC.

This clonotype was observed at least ten times. The CDR3 DNA reads as TGTGCCAGCAGCGTAGCTGTTGGGTCACCCCTCCACTTT. Protein sequence: CASSVAVGSPLHF. V gene TRBV9 combines with J gene TRBJ1-6; no reliable D call. The CDR3 runs to 13 residues. Germline V gene data show CDR1 as SGDLS and CDR2 as YYNGEE. The V end lost 0 bases, the J end lost 10 bases, and 8 bases lay between the germline ends.